A single sample is the source of the 12 T cell receptor beta chains below, sequenced in a study of shared clonotypes between healthy human individuals. TCRdb keeps only in-frame clones here, not all; method: immunoSEQ multiplex PCR. Here the sample spans 400,000 to 500,000 clones, over 65% being singletons. Sequencing was carried out using PBMCs. Receptor source: a woman between 40 and 50 years old in good health. Some clones in this sample may be carry-over from other donors' samples.

The CDR3 region has the DNA TGTGCCAGTTTACAGGGGAGAGGGAACACTGAAGCTTTCTTT. Translating it yields CASLQGRGNTEAFF. The chain is built from TRBV21-1 and TRBJ1-1; TRBD1 is taken as the D call from the table, unchecked against the DNA. TRBV21-1 is a pseudogene segment. The CDR3 spans 14 residues.

The V call is TRBV5-1, the J call TRBJ2-7, with 7 positions matching TRBD2. The CDR3 sequence is 14 residues long. Trimming took 5 bases from V and 0 from J; bases not matched to a gene: 5. Germline V lookup: CDR1 SGHRS, CDR2 YFSETQ. The CDR3 reads CASSRASGSYEQYF. The DNA for the CDR3 is TGCGCCAGCAGTAGGGCTAGCGGCTCCTACGAGCAGTACTTC.

The genes are TRBV28 and TRBJ2-3; 7 bases align to TRBD2. J lost 0 bases, V lost 4 bases, and 7 bases had no gene match. Germline CDR1 MDHEN, CDR2 SYDVKM. The CDR3 extends over 16 amino acids. The CDR3, as DNA: TGTGCCAGCAGTTCACCCGGGAGGACTAGCACAGATACGCAGTATTTT. It is translated as CASSSPGRTSTDTQYF.

This clone was recorded only once. The V and J genes are TRBV7-2 and TRBJ2-3; possible D gene TRBD1, 5 bases. Germline values: CDR1 SGHTA, CDR2 FQGNSA. This CDR3 has 13 residues. Trimming removed 5 bases from V and 6 bases from J, with 12 bases in between. CDR3 DNA: TGTGCCAGCAGCCTCCTGGGGCCTGATACGCAGTATTTT. The encoded protein is CASSLLGPDTQYF.

This clone turned up a few times. The gene calls are TRBV7-6 and TRBJ1-4, with D perhaps TRBD1 (6 bases). The germline gives CDR1 SGHVS, CDR2 FNYEAQ. The CDR3 contains 15 residues. V was clipped by 5 bases and J by 5 bases, with 15 bases between them. The CDR3 region has the DNA TGTGCCAGCAGCCAAACAGGGACCCGAAATGAAAAACTGTTTTTT. Residues: CASSQTGTRNEKLFF.

CDR3 nucleotides: TGTGCCAGCAGTGATGGACAGGTTCCATCCCTCGGCTACACCTTC. Its protein is CASSDGQVPSLGYTF. The rearrangement links TRBV2 to TRBJ1-2, with 7 bases fitting TRBD1. The V gene's germline CDR1 is SNHLY and CDR2 FYNNEI. The ends lost 3 bases at V and 8 bases at J; junction bases unmatched: 12. The CDR3 has 15 residues.

The J gene is TRBJ2-1, the V gene TRBV27, with D maybe TRBD2 (5 bases). With 4 bases removed from V and 2 bases from J, the gap between germline ends came to 15 bases. This CDR3 region has 16 residues. The germline V gene encodes CDR1 MNHEY and CDR2 SMNVEV (reference sequence). CDR3: CASSSHVEGPYNEQFF. The CDR3 region has the DNA TGTGCCAGCAGTTCTCATGTTGAGGGCCCCTACAATGAGCAGTTCTTC.

The chain has TRBV6-6 and TRBJ1-2, with 7 nucleotides matching TRBD1. Germline CDR1 reads MNHNY; CDR2 reads SVGAGI (reference sequence). The ends lost 7 bases at V and 2 bases at J; junction bases unmatched: 7. The CDR3 has 14 amino acids. The CDR3, as DNA: TGTGCCAGCACCGACAGGGTACGCAACTATGGCTACACCTTC. Protein product: CASTDRVRNYGYTF.

V gene TRBV29-1 combines with J gene TRBJ1-4; D possibly corresponds to TRBD1 (5 bases). From germline, CDR1 is SQVTM and CDR2 ANQGSEA. Between the trimmed V and J ends, which lost 4 bases and 10 bases, there was a span of 10 bases. CDR3 length equals 11 residues. CDR3 protein: CSVGVGGKLFF. CDR3 in DNA: TGCAGCGTTGGAGTCGGGGGAAAACTGTTTTTT.

Note on this clone: A read error is the likely source, as a far larger clone sits one nucleotide away. The sample has other DNA sequences that encode this CDR3 too. This chain's CDR3 is CASSFWGNTEAFF. The CDR3 nucleotides are TGTGCTAGCAGCTTTTGGGGGAACACTGAAGCTTTCTTT. This sequence joins TRBV7-9 and TRBJ1-1; D is unresolved. The CDR3 totals 13 residues. The V gene's germline CDR1 is SEHNR and CDR2 FQNEAQ (reference sequence).

For this clone: A much larger clone sits a single nucleotide away, making a read error possible. The chain recombines TRBV25-1 with TRBJ2-2; 7 bases are a match to TRBD1. CDR3 length: 16 residues. The V and J ends lost 3 bases and 0 bases, in that order; junction bases with no gene match: 4. From germline, CDR1 is MGHDK and CDR2 SYGVNS. Written as DNA, the CDR3 is TGTGCCAGCAGTGACGCCGGGACAGCGAACACCGGGGAGCTGTTTTTT. Translation gives CASSDAGTANTGELFF.

The CDR3 coding sequence is TGTGCCAGCAGCGTGCGACTAGCGGGTAATACCGGGGAGCTGTTTTTT. Amino acid sequence: CASSVRLAGNTGELFF. V and J are TRBV9 and TRBJ2-2; 10 nucleotides agree with TRBD2. The trim removed 2 bases at V and 5 bases at J, leaving 6 bases unmatched. The CDR3 contains 16 residues. CDR1 and CDR2 (germline): SGDLS, YYNGEE.